Sequencing of this T cell receptor (beta chain) was carried out in a study of T-cell reconstitution after alpha-beta-depleted transplantation in children. Unique molecular identifiers were incorporated when the TCRbeta library was constructed. TCRdb re-derived calls from the PCR reads in MiXCR, one entry per CDR3 protein. Seen here are some 350,000 distinct CDR3 sequences, roughly 15% observed once, and the top ten hold roughly two fifths. Study results and caveats: Surviving thymic progenitors and recipient T cells were the source of high TCRbeta diversity at day 60 in some patients. Counts and diversity of T cells one year after transplant came mostly from newly produced T cells. Roughly two months post-transplant, alpha-beta T cells reportedly originated from several hundred graft clones that had expanded.

This clonotype has more than one count but fewer than ten. Its specificity is not known. The germline CDR1 and CDR2 sequences are MNHNY and SVGAGI (reference sequence). The CDR3 length is 12 residues. V shed 2 bases and J shed 7 bases, with 6 bases lying between them. The TCR was taken from a male patient aged 2 to 10 who had a stem cell transplant for acute lymphoblastic leukemia, so the T cells may come from the graft donor. The sample in question was PBMCs, mostly from graft donor cells, obtained 360 days after TCRalphabeta/CD19-depleted stem cell transplant. This rearrangement joins TRBV6-6 to TRBJ1-5; D ambiguous. CDR3 in amino acids: CASSYELQPQHF. The CDR3 region has the DNA TGTGCCAGCAGTTACGAGTTACAGCCCCAGCATTTT.